This T cell receptor beta chain was documented in a study of CD8+CD57+ T cells in acquired aplastic anemia. TCR beta VDJ combinations and CDR3 sequences were profiled from genomic DNA. TCRdb reprocessed the reads via MiXCR and lists one record per CDR3 protein. The sample yields approximately 200,000 distinct CDR3 sequences, roughly 55% seen once. The CDR3 length is 13 residues. Germline loops: CDR1 ENHRY, CDR2 SYGVKD. V was clipped by 9 bases and J by 0 bases, with 11 bases between them. Material for sequencing was sorted CD4+, CD8+, or CD8+CD57+ T cells (not recorded which) from PBMCs. This chain joins TRBV10-3 and TRBJ1-1; TRBD1 is a possible D gene (6 bases). This receptor was taken from a human donor in good health. CDR3 sequence: CAILQGVNTEAFF. DNA for the CDR3: TGTGCCATTCTACAGGGAGTGAACACTGAAGCTTTCTTT.